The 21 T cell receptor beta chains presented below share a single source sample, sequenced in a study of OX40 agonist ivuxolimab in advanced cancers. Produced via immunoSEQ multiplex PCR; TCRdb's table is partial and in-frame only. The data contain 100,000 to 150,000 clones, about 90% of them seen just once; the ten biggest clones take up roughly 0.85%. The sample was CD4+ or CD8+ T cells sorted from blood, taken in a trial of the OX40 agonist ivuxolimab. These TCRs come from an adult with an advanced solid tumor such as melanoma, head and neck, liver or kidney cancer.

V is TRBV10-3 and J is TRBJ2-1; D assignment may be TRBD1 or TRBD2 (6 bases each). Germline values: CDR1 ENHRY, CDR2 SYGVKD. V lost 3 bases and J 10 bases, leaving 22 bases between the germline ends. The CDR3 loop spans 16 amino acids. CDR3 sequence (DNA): TGTGCCATCAGTGATCCCCATGGGGGCGGGGCCCACGAGCAGTTCTTC. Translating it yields CAISDPHGGGAHEQFF.

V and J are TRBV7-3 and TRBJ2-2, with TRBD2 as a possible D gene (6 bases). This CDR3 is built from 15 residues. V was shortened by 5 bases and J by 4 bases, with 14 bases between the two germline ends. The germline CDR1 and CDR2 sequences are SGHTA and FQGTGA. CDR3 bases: TGTGCCAGCAGCACCTCAGCGCGGGGCACCGGGGAGCTGTTTTTT. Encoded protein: CASSTSARGTGELFF.

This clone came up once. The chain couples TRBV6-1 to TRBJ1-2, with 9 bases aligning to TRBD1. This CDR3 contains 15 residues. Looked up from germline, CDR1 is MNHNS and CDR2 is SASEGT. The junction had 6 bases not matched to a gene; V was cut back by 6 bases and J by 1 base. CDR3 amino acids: CASRAGTGNNYGYTF. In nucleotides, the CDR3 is TGTGCCAGCAGAGCCGGGACAGGGAATAACTATGGCTACACCTTC.

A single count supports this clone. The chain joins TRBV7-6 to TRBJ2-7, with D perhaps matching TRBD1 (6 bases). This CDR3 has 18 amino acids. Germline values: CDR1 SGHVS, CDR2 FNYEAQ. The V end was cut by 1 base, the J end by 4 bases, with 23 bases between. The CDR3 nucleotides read TGTGCCAGCAGCTTAGGTGCGGCGACAGGCCTGGCTGCATACGAGCAGTACTTC. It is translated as CASSLGAATGLAAYEQYF. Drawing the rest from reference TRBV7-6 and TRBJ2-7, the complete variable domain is GAGVSQSPRYKVTKRGQDVALRCDPISGHVSLYWYRQALGQGPEFLTYFNYEAQQDKSGLPNDRFSAERPEGSISTLTIQRTEQRDSAMYRCASSLGAATGLAAYEQYFGPGTRLTVT.

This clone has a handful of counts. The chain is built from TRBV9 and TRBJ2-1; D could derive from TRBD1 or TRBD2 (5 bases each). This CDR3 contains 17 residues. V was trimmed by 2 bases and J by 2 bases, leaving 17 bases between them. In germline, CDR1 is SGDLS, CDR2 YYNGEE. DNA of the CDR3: TGTGCCAGCAGCGTCACCGGGACCCCCACAGCCTACAATGAGCAGTTCTTC. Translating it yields CASSVTGTPTAYNEQFF.

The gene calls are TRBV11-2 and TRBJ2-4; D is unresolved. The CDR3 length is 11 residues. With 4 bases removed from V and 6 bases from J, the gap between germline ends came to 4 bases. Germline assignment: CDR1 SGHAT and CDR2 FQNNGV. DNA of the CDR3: TGTGCCAGCAGCTCATTAAACATTCAGTACTTC. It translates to CASSSLNIQYF. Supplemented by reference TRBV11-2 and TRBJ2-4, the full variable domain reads EAGVAQSPRYKIIEKRQSVAFWCNPISGHATLYWYQQILGQGPKLLIQFQNNGVVDDSQLPKDRFSAERLKGVDSTLKIQPAKLEDSAVYLCASSSLNIQYFGAGTRLSVL.

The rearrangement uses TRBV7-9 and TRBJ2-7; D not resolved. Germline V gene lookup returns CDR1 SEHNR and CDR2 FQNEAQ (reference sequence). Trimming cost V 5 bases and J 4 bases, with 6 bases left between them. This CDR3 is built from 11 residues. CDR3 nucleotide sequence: TGTGCCAGCAGCGAAGGATACGAGCAGTACTTC. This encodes CASSEGYEQYF. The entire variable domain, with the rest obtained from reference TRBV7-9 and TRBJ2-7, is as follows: DTGVSQNPRHKITKRGQNVTFRCDPISEHNRLYWYRQTLGQGPEFLTYFQNEAQLEKSRLLSDRFSAERPKGSFSTLEIQRTEQGDSAMYLCASSEGYEQYFGPGTRLTVT.

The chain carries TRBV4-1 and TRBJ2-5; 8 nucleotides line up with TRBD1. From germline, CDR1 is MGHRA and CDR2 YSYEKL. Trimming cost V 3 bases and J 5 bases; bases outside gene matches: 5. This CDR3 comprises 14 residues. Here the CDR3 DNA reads TGCGCCAGCAGCCAGACAGGGGCCGGGGAGACCCAGTACTTC. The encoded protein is CASSQTGAGETQYF.

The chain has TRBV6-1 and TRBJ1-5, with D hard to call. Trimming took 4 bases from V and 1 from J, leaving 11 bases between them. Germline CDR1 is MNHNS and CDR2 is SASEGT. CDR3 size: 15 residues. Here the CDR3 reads CASSAGVGSNQPQHF. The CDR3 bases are TGTGCCAGCAGTGCTGGGGTGGGGAGCAATCAGCCCCAGCATTTT.

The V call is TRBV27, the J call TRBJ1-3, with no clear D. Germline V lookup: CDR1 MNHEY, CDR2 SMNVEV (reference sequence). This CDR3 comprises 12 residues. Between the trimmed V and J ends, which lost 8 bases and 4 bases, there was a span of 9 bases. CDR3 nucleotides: TGTGCCAGCGGTACCCGAGGAAACACCATATATTTT. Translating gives CASGTRGNTIYF.

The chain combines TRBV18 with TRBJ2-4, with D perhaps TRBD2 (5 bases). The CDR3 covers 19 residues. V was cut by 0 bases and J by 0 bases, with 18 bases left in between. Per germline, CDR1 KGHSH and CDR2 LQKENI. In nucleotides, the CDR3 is TGTGCCAGCTCACCACCCCGGACCGCGGACTCCTTAGCCAAAAACATTCAGTACTTC. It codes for CASSPPRTADSLAKNIQYF. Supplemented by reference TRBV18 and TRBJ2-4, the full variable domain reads NAGVMQNPRHLVRRRGQEARLRCSPMKGHSHVYWYRQLPEEGLKFMVYLQKENIIDESGMPKERFSAEFPKEGPSILRIQQVVRGDSAAYFCASSPPRTADSLAKNIQYFGAGTRLSVL.

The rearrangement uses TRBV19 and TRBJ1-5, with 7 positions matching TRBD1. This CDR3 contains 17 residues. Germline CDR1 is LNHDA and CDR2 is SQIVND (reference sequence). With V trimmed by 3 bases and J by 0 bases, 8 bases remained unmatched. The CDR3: CASSIMSRGNSNQPQHF. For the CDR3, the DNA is TGTGCCAGTAGTATTATGAGCAGGGGGAATAGCAATCAGCCCCAGCATTTT.

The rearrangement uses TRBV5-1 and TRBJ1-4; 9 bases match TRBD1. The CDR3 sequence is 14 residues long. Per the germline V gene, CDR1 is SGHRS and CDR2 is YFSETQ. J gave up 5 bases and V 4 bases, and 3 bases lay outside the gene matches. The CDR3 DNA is TGCGCCAGCAGCCCCGGGACAGGGAATGAAAAACTGTTTTTT. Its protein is CASSPGTGNEKLFF. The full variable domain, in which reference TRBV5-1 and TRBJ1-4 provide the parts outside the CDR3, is KAGVTQTPRYLIKTRGQQVTLSCSPISGHRSVSWYQQTPGQGLQFLFEYFSETQRNKGNFPGRFSGRQFSNSRSEMNVSTLELGDSALYLCASSPGTGNEKLFFGSGTQLSVL.

The CDR3 region has the DNA TGCGCCAGCAGCTCTTCTGAAATATATGGCTACACCTTC. It encodes CASSSSEIYGYTF. The rearrangement uses TRBV5-1 and TRBJ1-2; D gene ambiguous. Germline V gene data show CDR1 as SGHRS and CDR2 as YFSETQ. CDR3 length: 13 residues. V lost 3 bases and J 5 bases, leaving 11 bases between the germline ends.

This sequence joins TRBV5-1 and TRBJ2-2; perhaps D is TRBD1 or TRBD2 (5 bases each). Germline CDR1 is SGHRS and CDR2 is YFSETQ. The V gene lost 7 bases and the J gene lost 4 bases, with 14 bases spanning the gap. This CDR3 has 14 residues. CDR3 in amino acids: CASCFGTPTGELFF. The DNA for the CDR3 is TGCGCCAGCTGTTTCGGGACCCCCACCGGGGAGCTGTTTTTT.

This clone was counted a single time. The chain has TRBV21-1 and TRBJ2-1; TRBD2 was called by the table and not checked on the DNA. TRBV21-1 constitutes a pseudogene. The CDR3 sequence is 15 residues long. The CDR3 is CASSRREGRWNEQFF. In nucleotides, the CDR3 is TGTGCCAGCAGCAGAAGGGAGGGCCGGTGGAATGAGCAGTTCTTC.

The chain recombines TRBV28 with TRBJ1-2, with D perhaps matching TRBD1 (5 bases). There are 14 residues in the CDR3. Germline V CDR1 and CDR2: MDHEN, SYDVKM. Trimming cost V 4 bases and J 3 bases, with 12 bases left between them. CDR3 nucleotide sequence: TGTGCCAGCAGTTCCAACCAAGGGGACTATGGCTACACCTTC. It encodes CASSSNQGDYGYTF.

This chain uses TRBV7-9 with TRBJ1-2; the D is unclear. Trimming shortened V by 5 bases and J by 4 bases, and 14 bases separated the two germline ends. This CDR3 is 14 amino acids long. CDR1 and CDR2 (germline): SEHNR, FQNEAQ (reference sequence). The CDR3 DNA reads TGTGCCAGCAGCCCTACAAGAGGCGGCTATGGCTACACCTTC. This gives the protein CASSPTRGGYGYTF.

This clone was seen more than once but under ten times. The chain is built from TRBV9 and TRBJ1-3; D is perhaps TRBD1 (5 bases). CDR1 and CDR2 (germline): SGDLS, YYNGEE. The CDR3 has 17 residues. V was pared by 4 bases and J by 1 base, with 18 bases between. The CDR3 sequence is CASSPPPGPQSGNTIYF. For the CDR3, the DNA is TGTGCCAGCAGCCCCCCCCCGGGACCGCAATCTGGAAACACCATATATTTT. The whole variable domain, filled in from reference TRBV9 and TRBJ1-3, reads DSGVTQTPKHLITATGQRVTLRCSPRSGDLSVYWYQQSLDQGLQFLIQYYNGEERAKGNILERFSAQQFPDLHSELNLSSLELGDSALYFCASSPPPGPQSGNTIYFGEGSWLTVV.

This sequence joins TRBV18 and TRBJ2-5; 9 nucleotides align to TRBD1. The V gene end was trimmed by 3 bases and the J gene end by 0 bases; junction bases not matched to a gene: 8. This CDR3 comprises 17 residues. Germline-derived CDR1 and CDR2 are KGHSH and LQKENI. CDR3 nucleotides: TGTGCCAGCTCACCCGGACGACAGGGGGTATACCAAGAGACCCAGTACTTC. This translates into CASSPGRQGVYQETQYF.

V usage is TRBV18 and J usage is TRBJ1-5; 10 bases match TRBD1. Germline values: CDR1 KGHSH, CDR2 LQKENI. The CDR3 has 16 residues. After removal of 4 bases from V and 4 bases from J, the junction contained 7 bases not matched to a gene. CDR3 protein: CASSREGQGGNQPQHF. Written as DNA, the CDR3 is TGTGCCAGCTCACGGGAAGGACAGGGGGGTAATCAGCCCCAGCATTTT. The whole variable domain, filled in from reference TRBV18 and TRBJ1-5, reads NAGVMQNPRHLVRRRGQEARLRCSPMKGHSHVYWYRQLPEEGLKFMVYLQKENIIDESGMPKERFSAEFPKEGPSILRIQQVVRGDSAAYFCASSREGQGGNQPQHFGDGTRLSIL.